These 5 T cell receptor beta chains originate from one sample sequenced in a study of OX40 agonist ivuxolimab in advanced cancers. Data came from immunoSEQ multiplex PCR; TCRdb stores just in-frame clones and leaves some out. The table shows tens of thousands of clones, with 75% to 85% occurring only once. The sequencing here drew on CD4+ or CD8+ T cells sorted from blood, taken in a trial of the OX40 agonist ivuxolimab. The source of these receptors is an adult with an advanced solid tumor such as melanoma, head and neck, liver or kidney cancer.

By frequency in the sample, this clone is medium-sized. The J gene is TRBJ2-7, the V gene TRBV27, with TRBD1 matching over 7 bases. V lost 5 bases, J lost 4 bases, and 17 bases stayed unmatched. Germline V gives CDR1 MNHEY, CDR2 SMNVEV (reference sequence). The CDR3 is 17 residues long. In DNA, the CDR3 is TGTGCCAGCAGTCCACGGACAGGTTTTCGACAACTATACGAGCAGTACTTC. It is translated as CASSPRTGFRQLYEQYF.

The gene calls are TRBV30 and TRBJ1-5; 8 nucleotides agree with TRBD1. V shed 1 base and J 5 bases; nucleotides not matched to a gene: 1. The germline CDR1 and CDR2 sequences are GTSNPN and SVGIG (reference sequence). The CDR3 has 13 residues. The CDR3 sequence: CAWSDRGYQPQHF. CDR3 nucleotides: TGTGCCTGGAGTGACAGGGGGTATCAGCCCCAGCATTTT.

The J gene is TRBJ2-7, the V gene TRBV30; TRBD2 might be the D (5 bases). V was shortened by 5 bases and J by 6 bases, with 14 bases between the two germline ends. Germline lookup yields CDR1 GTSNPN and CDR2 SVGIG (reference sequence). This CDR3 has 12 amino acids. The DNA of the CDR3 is TGTGCCTGGTCACGGGGATCGGGCGAGCAGTACTTC. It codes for CAWSRGSGEQYF.

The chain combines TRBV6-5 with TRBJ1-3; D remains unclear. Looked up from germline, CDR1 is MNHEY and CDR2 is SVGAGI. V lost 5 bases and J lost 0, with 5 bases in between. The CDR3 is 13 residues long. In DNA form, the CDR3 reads TGTGCCAGCAGTCCTAGCTCTGGAAACACCATATATTTT. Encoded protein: CASSPSSGNTIYF.

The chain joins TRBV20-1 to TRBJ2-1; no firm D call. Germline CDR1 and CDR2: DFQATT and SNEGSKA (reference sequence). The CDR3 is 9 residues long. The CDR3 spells CRHPGEQFF. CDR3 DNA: TGCAGGCACCCTGGGGAGCAGTTCTTC.